Below are 11 T cell receptor beta chains sequenced from a single sample in a study of breast tumors, draining lymph nodes, adjacent tissues. Axillary draining lymph nodes of breast cancer patients supplied the node samples. TCRdb re-analysed the multiplex PCR reads in MiXCR, keeping a single row per CDR3 protein. The data contain approximately 280,000 distinct CDR3 sequences, over 25% of them seen just once; the ten biggest clones take up more than 0.95%. Sequencing input: axillary lymph node tissue. These receptors all come from a female donor with breast cancer. Some clones in this sample may be carry-over from other donors' samples.

The rearrangement uses TRBV2 and TRBJ1-3; TRBD1 aligns across 9 bases. Losses at the gene ends were 5 bases for V and 4 bases for J; bases not matched to a gene: 24. The CDR3 runs to 21 residues. Germline CDR1 SNHLY, CDR2 FYNNEI. CDR3 loop: CASSLALESKGTGFSGNTIYF. CDR3 nucleotides: TGTGCCAGCAGTTTAGCGCTAGAGTCTAAGGGGACAGGGTTTTCCGGAAACACCATATATTTT.

The gene calls are TRBV6-1 and TRBJ2-7, with 10 bases identical to TRBD2. The germline V gene encodes CDR1 MNHNS and CDR2 SASEGT. The CDR3 runs 16 residues. V trimming: 3 bases; J trimming: 7 bases; junction bases outside the gene matches: 12. CDR3 in amino acids: CASSDYRSAGGREQYF. The CDR3 DNA reads TGTGCCAGCAGTGATTATCGGTCAGCGGGAGGGCGTGAGCAGTACTTC.

This chain uses TRBV11-2 with TRBJ2-4; D call uncertain. The CDR3 spans 14 residues. Trimming left V 2 bases short and J 0 bases short, with 5 bases between. The germline CDR1 and CDR2 sequences are SGHAT and FQNNGV. The chain's CDR3 is CASSLNRAKNIQYF. CDR3 nucleotides: TGTGCCAGCAGCTTAAACCGAGCCAAAAACATTCAGTACTTC.

This clonotype was detected many times. The rearrangement uses TRBV20-1 and TRBJ1-3; the match to TRBD1 covers 8 bases. V lost 0 bases to trimming and J lost 4 bases; unmatched junction nucleotides: 8. The CDR3 is 16 amino acids. CDR1 DFQATT and CDR2 SNEGSKA come from the germline V gene (reference sequence). The CDR3 nucleotides read TGCAGTGCTAGAGATTATGGACAGGGAGGCGGAAACACCATATATTTT. Translation gives CSARDYGQGGGNTIYF.

This clonotype appeared many times. V is TRBV16 and J is TRBJ2-1; the D gene is possibly TRBD1 (5 bases). The CDR3 length is 13 residues. The germline CDR1 and CDR2 sequences are KGHSY and FQNENV. Deletions cut 5 bases from V and 6 bases from J, with 11 bases between. This CDR3 is CASSSYGANEQFF. In DNA form, the CDR3 reads TGTGCCAGCAGCTCTTATGGGGCCAATGAGCAGTTCTTC.

This clonotype occurred many times. The rearrangement uses TRBV7-9 and TRBJ2-3, with D possibly being TRBD2 (6 bases). Deletions cut 1 base from V and 3 bases from J, with 8 bases between. The CDR3 extends over 14 amino acids. Germline CDR1 is SEHNR and CDR2 is FQNEAQ (reference sequence). CDR3 nucleotides: TGTGCCAGCAGCTTAGTGGCGGGGACAGATACGCAGTATTTT. Translated, it gives CASSLVAGTDTQYF.

About this clonotype itself: At one boundary the junction diverges from the germline segment, which might be a read error. This chain uses TRBV5-1 with TRBJ2-7, with 7 bases fitting TRBD1. The germline gives CDR1 SGHRS, CDR2 YFSETQ. The CDR3 is 16 amino acids. The CDR3 bases are TGCGCCAGCAGCTTGAAGAAGGGGGCAGACTCCTACGAGCAGCACTTC. It codes for CASSLKKGADSYEQHF.

At least ten counts were recorded for this clonotype. Compared with germline, one end of the junction differs, possibly owing to a read error. The V call is TRBV7-7, the J call TRBJ2-1; no clear D. This CDR3 is built from 15 residues. From germline, CDR1 is SSHAT and CDR2 FNYEAQ (reference sequence). This CDR3 is CASSLDTQTNNEQFF. The CDR3, as DNA: TGTGCTAGCAGCTTAGATACTCAAACTAACAATGAGCAGTTCTTC.

This clonotype was recorded at least ten times. This sequence joins TRBV5-1 and TRBJ2-3; D uncertain. Germline lookup yields CDR1 SGHRS and CDR2 YFSETQ. This CDR3 has 19 residues. V shed 0 bases and J shed 0 bases, with 20 bases lying between them. Here the CDR3 DNA reads TGCGCCAGCAGCTTGGTTGGGTTAGCCGGAGCCTCTAGCACAGATACGCAGTATTTT. This sequence encodes CASSLVGLAGASSTDTQYF.

This chain joins TRBV7-2 and TRBJ2-3, with 12 bases matching TRBD2. The CDR3 extends over 15 amino acids. CDR1 SGHTA and CDR2 FQGNSA come from the germline V gene. Trimming took 3 bases from V and 3 from J; bases not matched to a gene: 1. DNA for the CDR3: TGTGCCAGCAGCTTTACTAGCGGGAGGACAGATACGCAGTATTTT. It translates to CASSFTSGRTDTQYF.

This clonotype was counted between two and nine times. Relative to the germline gene, one junction end is altered; a read error may explain this. This chain links TRBV6-5 with TRBJ2-3; tentative D call: TRBD2 (6 bases). Germline CDR1 is MNHEY and CDR2 is SVGAGI. The CDR3 totals 15 residues. CDR3 protein: CTSSYRETGTDTQYF. The CDR3 DNA follows: TGTACCAGCAGTTACCGGGAGACGGGCACAGATACGCAGTATTTT.